The rows below give T cell receptor beta chains drawn from one sample of a study of blood T cell repertoires in COVID-19. Method: immunoSEQ multiplex PCR; TCRdb's copy keeps in-frame clones and lacks some. The sample lists some 180,000 clones; nearly 90% were seen once. Sequencing used peripheral blood. All receptors derive from a man in his fifties or sixties with acute or convalescent COVID-19. The CDR3 runs from the conserved cysteine through the conserved F or W. D genes are given only for firm matches. Expanded clones are given a class, and other clones once, few, many or no size at all.

V,D,size,J,DNA,CDR3
TRBV5-6,TRBD1,once,TRBJ1-2,TGTGCCAGCAGCTTGCGAGGGACAGGGAGAGGCTACACCTTC,CASSLRGTGRGYTF
TRBV29-1,TRBD1,.,TRBJ1-3,TGCAGCGTTGCCCTAGGGACAGTCGCCCCCTCTGGAAACACCATATATTTT,CSVALGTVAPSGNTIYF
TRBV27,TRBD2,.,TRBJ2-1,TGTGCCAGCAGTACCCCCCCGACGCGGGAGTATGCCTACAATGAGCAGTTCTTC,CASSTPPTREYAYNEQFF
TRBV2,TRBD2,once,TRBJ2-1,TGTGCCAGCAGGGCCCTAGCGGGGGGATACAATGAGCAGTTCTTC,CASRALAGGYNEQFF
TRBV6-5,TRBD1,few,TRBJ1-5,TGTGCCAGCAGGTCAGGGGGAAGAGGTCAGCCCCAGCATTTT,CASRSGGRGQPQHF
TRBV15,.,.,TRBJ1-4,TGTGCCACCAGCAGAGATCTAGCCGGGGGAGTTTACGAAAAACTGTTTTTT,CATSRDLAGGVYEKLFF
TRBV23-1,.,.,TRBJ2-2,TGCGCCAGCAGTCAACCCCATTGGGCTTCAGCGGGTGTACACACCGGGGAGCTGTTTTTT,CASSQPHWASAGVHTGELFF
TRBV24-1,TRBD1,.,TRBJ1-1,TGTGCCACCAGTGATTTAACACAGGGGGCGAAGGGTGAAGCTTTCTTT,CATSDLTQGAKGEAFF
TRBV9,TRBD1,.,TRBJ2-2,TGTGCCAGCAGCCCCCGGACAGGGACCACCGGGGAGCTGTTTTTT,CASSPRTGTTGELFF
TRBV7-9,.,.,TRBJ1-5,TGTGCCAGCAGCGCGACAGGCCAGCCCCAGCATTTT,CASSATGQPQHF
TRBV6-5,.,.,TRBJ2-1,TGTGCCAGCAGCCCGGGTGAGGCCTACAATGAGCAGTTCTTC,CASSPGEAYNEQFF
TRBV19,.,.,TRBJ2-6,TGTGCCAGTCGTCCGGGTGGCTCTGGGGCCAACGTCCTGACTTTC,CASRPGGSGANVLTF
TRBV7-2,TRBD2,.,TRBJ2-3,TGTGCCAGCAGCCGCTATACTAGCGGGGGTAGCACAGATACGCAGTATTTT,CASSRYTSGGSTDTQYF
TRBV11-1,.,.,TRBJ2-4,TGTGCCAGCAGCTTGACTGACAACGGGGTAAAAAACATTCAGTACTTC,CASSLTDNGVKNIQYF
TRBV19,.,.,TRBJ1-1,TGTGCCAGTAGTATTCTTGGGCCGATGAACACTGAAGCTTTCTTT,CASSILGPMNTEAFF
TRBV15,.,.,TRBJ2-3,TGTGCCACCAGCAAGGGAGGGGGAACAGATACGCAGTATTTT,CATSKGGGTDTQYF
TRBV9,TRBD2,few,TRBJ2-3,TGTGCCAGCAGCGTAGATTGGGGAGGGGCAGATACGCAGTATTTT,CASSVDWGGADTQYF
TRBV4-1,TRBD1,.,TRBJ1-4,TGCGCCAGCAGCGCCCGGACAGGGGGCGAGAAAAAACTGTTTTTT,CASSARTGGEKKLFF
TRBV7-6,TRBD2,.,TRBJ2-1,TGTGCCAGCAGCCCCAGGGTAGCGGGTTATTACAATGAGCAGTTCTTC,CASSPRVAGYYNEQFF
TRBV7-9,.,.,TRBJ2-1,TGTGCCAGCAGCCAGCGGGGAGGGGGCAATGAGCAGTTCTTC,CASSQRGGGNEQFF
TRBV18,.,.,TRBJ1-2,TGTGCCAGCTCCAGGTCTTCAGGGATCAACTATGGCTACACCTTC,CASSRSSGINYGYTF
TRBV3-1/TRBV3-2,TRBD2,.,TRBJ2-7,TGTGCCAGCAGCCCGGGACTAGCGGTAACCTACGAGCAGTACTTC,CASSPGLAVTYEQYF
TRBV5-1,.,.,TRBJ1-1,TGCGCCAGCAGCTTGGTGTTAGCGGGACTCACTGAAGCTTTCTTT,CASSLVLAGLTEAFF
TRBV6-5,TRBD1,.,TRBJ1-5,TGTGCCAGCAGTTTCGACAGGGGTCCCAATCAGCCCCAGCATTTT,CASSFDRGPNQPQHF
TRBV7-2,TRBD2,.,TRBJ2-5,TGTGCCAGCAGCTTAGAGGTCGGGGGGAGTAGGCAAGAGACCCAGTACTTC,CASSLEVGGSRQETQYF
TRBV7-6,.,.,TRBJ2-7,TGTGCCAGCAGCTTATCCAGCGGAGGTTCCTACGAGCAGTACTTC,CASSLSSGGSYEQYF
TRBV5-4,.,.,TRBJ2-1,TGTGCCAGCAGCCGGGGAACGGTAATCAATGAGCAGTTCTTC,CASSRGTVINEQFF
TRBV6-5,.,.,TRBJ1-1,TGTGCCAGCAAGGAAAGGGGTTGGGCTTTCTTT,CASKERGWAFF
TRBV28,.,.,TRBJ2-7,TGTGCCAGCAGTCACCCAGGGGAAGTCGTATACGAGCAGTACTTC,CASSHPGEVVYEQYF
TRBV18,.,.,TRBJ2-3,TGTGCCAGCTCACCACGATCTAAGGGGGCAGATACGCAGTATTTT,CASSPRSKGADTQYF
TRBV5-6,.,.,TRBJ1-6,TGTGCCAGCAGCTTTCTCAGGGCGAATTCACCCCTCCACTTT,CASSFLRANSPLHF
TRBV7-3,.,.,TRBJ2-1,TGTGCCAGCAGCTTAAGGGGACTTACTGACTACAATGAGCAGTTCTTC,CASSLRGLTDYNEQFF
TRBV30,TRBD2,.,TRBJ2-3,TGTGCCTGTAGCGGGACCAGCACAGATACGCAGTATTTT,CACSGTSTDTQYF
TRBV4-1,.,few,TRBJ1-4,TGCGCCAGCAGCCAAGATCCAAACGGACAGCCCAGGGAAAAACTGTTTTTT,CASSQDPNGQPREKLFF
TRBV19,.,once,TRBJ1-3,TGTGCCAGTACTACCTGGGCAGCTGGAAACACCATATATTTT,CASTTWAAGNTIYF
TRBV19,.,.,TRBJ1-5,TGTGCCAGTAGGTTGGGGCAGGAACTTTGGCCCCAGCATTTT,CASRLGQELWPQHF
TRBV19,.,.,TRBJ1-2,TGTGCCAGTAGTCTCGGGCGGGGAGGTGGCTACACCTTC,CASSLGRGGGYTF
TRBV30,TRBD1,.,TRBJ1-5,TGTGCCTGGGATGGACAGGGAGGAAATCAGCCCCAGCATTTT,CAWDGQGGNQPQHF
TRBV28,TRBD2,once,TRBJ2-3,TGTGCCAGCAGTTTAGAAGGACTAGTTGTAGATACGCAGTATTTT,CASSLEGLVVDTQYF
TRBV7-9,.,.,TRBJ1-2,TGTGCCAGCAGCTTAATTTTGTCTTCGGGTAAGAACTATGGCTACACCTTC,CASSLILSSGKNYGYTF
TRBV5-4,.,.,TRBJ2-5,TGTGCCAGCACCCCGGGGTTAGACCCTCAAGAGACCCAGTACTTC,CASTPGLDPQETQYF
TRBV19,.,few,TRBJ2-7,TGTGCCAGTAGTATGAGTTCCGACTACGAGCAGTACTTC,CASSMSSDYEQYF
TRBV3-1/TRBV3-2,TRBD2,.,TRBJ2-7,TGTGCCAGCAGCCGGTATCCGGGACTACTCTACGAGCAGTACTTC,CASSRYPGLLYEQYF
TRBV10-3,.,.,TRBJ1-1,TGTGCCATCAGTGAGCTAGGGGAAAGAGCGTACACTGAAGCTTTCTTT,CAISELGERAYTEAFF
TRBV5-5,.,.,TRBJ2-5,TGTGCCAGCAGCCGAGGCAGGGTCAATCTAAAAGAGACCCAGTACTTC,CASSRGRVNLKETQYF
TRBV6-7,TRBD1,.,TRBJ2-3,TGTGCCAGCAGCGACAGGGGGGCCCCTAGCACAGATACGCAGTATTTT,CASSDRGAPSTDTQYF
TRBV11-3,.,few,TRBJ2-2,TGTGCCAGCAGATCGGGCACCGGGGAGCTGTTTTTT,CASRSGTGELFF
TRBV19,TRBD1,.,TRBJ1-5,TGTGCCAGTAGTATAAACAGGGGTCGCAATCAGCCCCAGCATTTT,CASSINRGRNQPQHF
TRBV24-1,.,.,TRBJ2-3,TGTGCCACCAGTGATTCCGCAGATACGCAGTATTTT,CATSDSADTQYF
TRBV4-1,TRBD1,.,TRBJ1-4,TGCGCCAGAAAGACCCAGGGACAGCCCCTTCGACTAGTTGAAAAACTGTTTTTT,CARKTQGQPLRLVEKLFF
TRBV5-1,TRBD2,few,TRBJ2-2,TGCGCCAGCATCCCGTCGGGGGGGAACACCGGGGAGCTGTTTTTT,CASIPSGGNTGELFF
TRBV6-5,.,.,TRBJ1-2,TGTGCCAGCAGGAACACCCAGGGCTATGGCTACACCTTC,CASRNTQGYGYTF
TRBV5-6,TRBD1,.,TRBJ1-5,TGTGCCAGCAGCTTGGGGGACAGTGTTGCTCAGCCCCAGCATTTT,CASSLGDSVAQPQHF
TRBV28,TRBD1,.,TRBJ1-6,TGTGCCAGCACCCCCCGACAGGGGTATTCACCCCTCCACTTT,CASTPRQGYSPLHF
TRBV3-1/TRBV3-2,.,.,TRBJ1-4,TGTGCCAGCAGCCAAGATTCGGAGGGGCTTGAAAAACTGTTTTTT,CASSQDSEGLEKLFF
TRBV30,.,.,TRBJ1-5,TGTGCCTGGAGTGTACGCGGGCGGTATAGCAATCAGCCCCAGCATTTT,CAWSVRGRYSNQPQHF